A single sample is the source of the 20 T cell receptor beta chains below, sequenced in a study of T-cell reconstitution after alpha-beta-depleted transplantation in children. TCRbeta library construction was performed incorporating unique molecular identifiers. One entry per CDR3 protein results from TCRdb running MiXCR on the PCR reads. This sample has 600,000 to 700,000 distinct CDR3 sequences, with roughly 17% found just once. Sequenced material: PBMCs from the stem cell graft donor, taken from the stem cell graft. The receptors originated from a human donor who donated a stem cell graft to a child with acute myeloid leukemia.

This clonotype has a count of ten or more. The chain is built from TRBV20-1 and TRBJ2-1; 12 nucleotides align to TRBD1. There are 14 residues in the CDR3. The germline gives CDR1 DFQATT, CDR2 SNEGSKA (reference sequence). Germline trimming cut 3 bases from V and 9 bases from J; bases unmatched to any gene: 6. The CDR3 DNA is TGCAGTGCTAGCTTGGGACAGGGGGCTCGTGAGCAGTTCTTC. Translated: CSASLGQGAREQFF.

This clonotype was counted a few times. V and J are TRBV5-1 and TRBJ2-1, with D possibly being TRBD1 or TRBD2 (5 bases each). The CDR3 has 15 residues. With 3 bases removed from V and 2 bases from J, the gap between germline ends came to 12 bases. Germline V gene sequence: CDR1 SGHRS, CDR2 YFSETQ. The CDR3 DNA follows: TGCGCCAGCAGCTCCGCAGGGAGCCCCTACAATGAGCAGTTCTTC. It yields the protein CASSSAGSPYNEQFF.

With regard to this clonotype: This sequence may be a read error, since a much larger clone differs from it by one base. This chain joins TRBV30 and TRBJ1-6, with D possibly being TRBD1 (5 bases). The CDR3 is 14 residues long. V was clipped by 1 base and J by 6 bases, with 10 bases between them. In germline, CDR1 is GTSNPN, CDR2 SVGIG (reference sequence). The CDR3 bases are TGTGCCTGGAGTGCTAGGGGCTTTAATTCACCCCTCCACTTT. As protein: CAWSARGFNSPLHF.

In its sample, this clonotype was seen many times. The chain is built from TRBV15 and TRBJ1-1; D gene uncertain. Trimming stripped 2 bases from V and 0 bases from J, with 10 bases between. The V gene's germline CDR1 is LNHNV and CDR2 YYDKDF (reference sequence). The CDR3 has 15 amino acids. The CDR3 sequence: CATSRPDLMNTEAFF. The DNA of the CDR3 is TGTGCCACCAGCAGACCCGACTTGATGAACACTGAAGCTTTCTTT.

V usage is TRBV5-1 and J usage is TRBJ2-1, with TRBD2 matching 12 bases. With 2 bases clipped from V and 7 bases from J, the junction kept 7 bases outside the gene matches. This CDR3 has 16 residues. Germline CDR1 and CDR2: SGHRS and YFSETQ. CDR3 loop: CASSLGLAGGPNEQFF. The CDR3 bases are TGCGCCAGCAGCTTAGGTCTAGCGGGGGGGCCAAATGAGCAGTTCTTC. The full variable domain, rest sourced from reference TRBV5-1 and TRBJ2-1, is KAGVTQTPRYLIKTRGQQVTLSCSPISGHRSVSWYQQTPGQGLQFLFEYFSETQRNKGNFPGRFSGRQFSNSRSEMNVSTLELGDSALYLCASSLGLAGGPNEQFFGPGTRLTVL.

This clonotype occurred many times. This chain links TRBV29-1 with TRBJ1-1, with D perhaps TRBD1 (5 bases). The length of the CDR3 is 13 residues. V dropped 6 bases and J dropped 7 bases, with 18 bases sitting between them. CDR1 is SQVTM and CDR2 is ANQGSEA in the germline V gene. For the CDR3, the DNA is TGCAGCGTGCTAAGGAGGGGCGGAGATGAAGCTTTCTTT. It encodes CSVLRRGGDEAFF.

This clonotype was seen many times. V and J are TRBV20-1 and TRBJ2-3; weak D call: TRBD1 (6 bases). Trimming took off 1 base at V and 8 bases at J, with 13 bases between the two ends. The CDR3 sequence is 13 residues long. Germline CDR1 and CDR2: DFQATT and SNEGSKA (reference sequence). The CDR3 DNA sequence: TGCAGTGCTAGAGGCCCGGACAGCGCTACGCAGTATTTT. The encoded protein is CSARGPDSATQYF.

The J gene is TRBJ1-5, the V gene TRBV7-2; D is possibly TRBD1 (5 bases). CDR3 length: 15 residues. V dropped 0 bases and J dropped 4 bases, with 10 bases sitting between them. From germline, CDR1 is SGHTA and CDR2 FQGNSA. The CDR3 reads CASSLATGLNQPQHF. The CDR3 coding sequence is TGTGCCAGCAGCTTAGCCACAGGACTTAATCAGCCCCAGCATTTT.

The chain employs TRBV29-1 and TRBJ1-1; D unclear. V dropped 0 bases and J dropped 11 bases, with 4 bases sitting between them. Germline values: CDR1 SQVTM, CDR2 ANQGSEA. The CDR3 sequence is 9 residues long. The CDR3 reads CSVEEVAFF. CDR3 nucleotides: TGCAGCGTTGAAGAGGTGGCTTTCTTT.

In its sample, this clonotype was seen a few times. The chain carries TRBV20-1 and TRBJ1-2; D is perhaps TRBD1 (5 bases). Trimming pared 1 base from V and 2 bases from J, leaving 20 bases between. The CDR3 is made up of 17 amino acids. Germline CDR1 and CDR2: DFQATT and SNEGSKA (reference sequence). The CDR3 reads CSARALGADKPNYGYTF. The CDR3 DNA is TGCAGTGCTAGAGCCCTTGGGGCCGACAAACCCAACTATGGCTACACCTTC.

This chain connects TRBV7-2 to TRBJ2-3, with TRBD2 matching over 8 bases. Germline V gives CDR1 SGHTA, CDR2 FQGNSA. J lost 2 bases, V lost 5 bases, and 3 bases had no gene match. CDR3 length: 14 amino acids. The CDR3 spells CASSVSGVTDTQYF. Here the CDR3 DNA reads TGTGCCAGCAGCGTTAGCGGGGTCACAGATACGCAGTATTTT.

This clonotype has more than one count but fewer than ten. The chain links TRBV7-8 to TRBJ2-1; 7 nucleotides match TRBD1. Germline V lookup: CDR1 SGHVS, CDR2 FQNEAQ. The J segment lost 1 base and the V segment lost 5 bases, leaving 11 bases of the junction unmatched. The CDR3 covers 17 residues. The CDR3 loop reads CASSLPPDRVSYNEQFF. CDR3 coding DNA: TGTGCCAGCAGCCTTCCGCCCGACAGGGTTTCCTACAATGAGCAGTTCTTC.

There are many counts of this clonotype. The chain couples TRBV6-2 or TRBV6-3 to TRBJ2-2, with a tentative D call TRBD2 (5 bases). Trimming shortened V by 6 bases and J by 9 bases, and 14 bases separated the two germline ends. This CDR3 spans 13 amino acids. In germline, CDR1 is MNHEY, CDR2 SVGEGT. The CDR3 is CASSPGGSWELFF. CDR3 nucleotides: TGTGCCAGCAGCCCAGGAGGTTCCTGGGAGCTGTTTTTT.

This clonotype was picked up many times. The V gene is TRBV6-1, the J gene TRBJ2-1; D is unresolved. Germline assignment: CDR1 MNHNS and CDR2 SASEGT. The CDR3 runs 17 residues. V was shortened by 6 bases and J by 5 bases, with 23 bases between the two germline ends. In nucleotides, the CDR3 is TGTGCCAGCAGCCTCCTCAATAAAGCCCTTACCCACAATGAGCAGTTCTTC. This codes for CASSLLNKALTHNEQFF.

The genes are TRBV20-1 and TRBJ2-1; 13 positions match TRBD2. V lost 5 bases and J lost 9; bases outside the gene matches: 7. The germline CDR1 and CDR2 sequences are DFQATT and SNEGSKA (reference sequence). This CDR3 is 14 amino acids long. CDR3 nucleotides: TGCAGTGCTCTCGGGACTAGCGGGGAGCGTGAGCAGTTCTTC. Its translation: CSALGTSGEREQFF.

This clonotype was counted only a few times. The chain is built from TRBV29-1 and TRBJ2-2; D not resolved. The V end lost 2 bases, the J end lost 4 bases, and 11 bases lay between the germline ends. The CDR3 sequence is 14 residues long. Germline CDR1 and CDR2: SQVTM and ANQGSEA. Here the CDR3 reads CSVEKGPGTGELFF. CDR3 nucleotides: TGCAGCGTTGAAAAAGGGCCGGGCACCGGGGAGCTGTTTTTT.

This chain joins TRBV30 and TRBJ2-3; the match to TRBD1 covers 7 bases. This CDR3 has 16 residues. Germline V gives CDR1 GTSNPN, CDR2 SVGIG (reference sequence). The J segment lost 0 bases and the V segment lost 3 bases, leaving 9 bases of the junction unmatched. CDR3 residues: CAWRSLRQGSTDTQYF. The CDR3 DNA reads TGTGCCTGGAGAAGCCTTAGACAGGGTAGCACAGATACGCAGTATTTT. Filled out from reference TRBV30 and TRBJ2-3, the complete variable domain reads SQTIHQWPATLVQPVGSPLSLECTVEGTSNPNLYWYRQAAGRGLQLLFYSVGIGQISSEVPQNLSASRPQDRQFILSSKKLLLSDSGFYLCAWRSLRQGSTDTQYFGPGTRLTVL.

This clonotype was seen ten or more times. The chain employs TRBV20-1 and TRBJ1-1; TRBD1 is a possible D gene (5 bases). The V end lost 3 bases, the J end lost 4 bases, and 15 bases lay between the germline ends. Germline V lookup: CDR1 DFQATT, CDR2 SNEGSKA (reference sequence). The CDR3 length is 14 residues. The CDR3 loop is CSASDTGRGTEAFF. CDR3 DNA: TGCAGTGCTAGTGACACGGGGCGCGGCACTGAAGCTTTCTTT.

This clonotype was counted many times. V gene TRBV20-1 combines with J gene TRBJ2-7; TRBD2 matches at 7 bases. The CDR3 has 12 amino acids. Unmatched junction bases numbered 6, after V lost 6 bases and J lost 4 bases. Germline CDR1 reads DFQATT; CDR2 reads SNEGSKA (reference sequence). The CDR3 loop is CSASGNLYEQYF. In nucleotides, the CDR3 is TGCAGTGCGAGCGGGAATCTTTACGAGCAGTACTTC.

The genes are TRBV29-1 and TRBJ1-2; no firm D call. CDR1 and CDR2 from the germline V gene are SQVTM and ANQGSEA. V was cut by 3 bases and J by 8 bases, with 16 bases left in between. The CDR3 spans 13 residues. The CDR3 nucleotides are TGCAGCGTTGACTCACTCTTCGCGCCCGGCTACACCTTC. The encoded protein is CSVDSLFAPGYTF.